This T cell receptor beta chain stems from a study of metastatic and nonmetastatic thyroid tumors. There are a few counts of this clone. Not a single patient had been given any form of treatment at any point before undergoing thyroid surgery. V lost 5 bases, J lost 4 bases, and 1 base stayed unmatched. The V gene's germline CDR1 is MRHNA and CDR2 SNTAGT. CDR3 length: 13 residues. TCRdb recomputed clones from the PCR reads via MiXCR. The table has approximately 6,900 clones, 27% seen once; the top ten hold approximately 15%. The origin of this receptor is a male donor with papillary thyroid cancer or a benign thyroid nodule (not recorded which). Some clones in this sample may be carry-over from other donors' samples. The gene calls are TRBV6-4 and TRBJ2-2; TRBD1 agrees at 7 bases. Sequenced sample: adjacent normal tissue. CDR3 residues: CASSRQGTGELFF. The CDR3 coding sequence is TGTGCCAGCAGTCGACAGGGCACCGGGGAGCTGTTTTTT.